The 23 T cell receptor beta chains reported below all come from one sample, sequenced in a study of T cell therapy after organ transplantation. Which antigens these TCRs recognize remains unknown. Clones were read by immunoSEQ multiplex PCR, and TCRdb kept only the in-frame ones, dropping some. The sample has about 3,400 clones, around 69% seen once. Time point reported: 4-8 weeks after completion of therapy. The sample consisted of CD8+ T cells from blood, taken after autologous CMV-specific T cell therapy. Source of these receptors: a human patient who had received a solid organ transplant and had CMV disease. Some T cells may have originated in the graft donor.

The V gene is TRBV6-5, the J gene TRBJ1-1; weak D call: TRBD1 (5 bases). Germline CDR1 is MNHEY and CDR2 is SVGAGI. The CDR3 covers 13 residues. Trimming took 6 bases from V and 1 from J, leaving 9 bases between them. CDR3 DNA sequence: TGTGCCAGCAGCTCAGGACAGAACACTGAAGCTTTCTTT. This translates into CASSSGQNTEAFF.

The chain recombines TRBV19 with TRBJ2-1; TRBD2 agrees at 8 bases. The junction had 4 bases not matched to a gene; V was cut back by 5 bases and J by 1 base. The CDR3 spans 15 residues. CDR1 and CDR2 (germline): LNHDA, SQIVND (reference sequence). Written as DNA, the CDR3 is TGTGCCAGTAGTTTTAGCGGGGATTCCTACAATGAGCAGTTCTTC. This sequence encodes CASSFSGDSYNEQFF.

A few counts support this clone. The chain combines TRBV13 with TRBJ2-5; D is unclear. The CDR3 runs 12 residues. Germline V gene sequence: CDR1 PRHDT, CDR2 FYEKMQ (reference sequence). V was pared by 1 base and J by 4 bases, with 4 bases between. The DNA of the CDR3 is TGTGCCAGCAGCTTAGAGGGAGAGACCCAGTACTTC. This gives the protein CASSLEGETQYF.

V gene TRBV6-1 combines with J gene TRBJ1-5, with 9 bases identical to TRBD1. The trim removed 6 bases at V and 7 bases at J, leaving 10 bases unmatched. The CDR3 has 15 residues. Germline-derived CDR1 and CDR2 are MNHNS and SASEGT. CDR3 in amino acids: CASRPGTGRYQPQHF. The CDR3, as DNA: TGTGCCAGCAGACCTGGGACAGGGAGATACCAGCCCCAGCATTTT.

The chain's CDR3 is CASSLARSRDEQFF. The CDR3 region has the DNA TGTGCCAGCAGCTTGGCGAGAAGTAGGGATGAGCAGTTCTTC. The chain carries TRBV5-4 and TRBJ2-1; D is ambiguous. The germline CDR1 and CDR2 sequences are SGHNT and YYREEE (reference sequence). Trimming shortened V by 0 bases and J by 8 bases, and 12 bases separated the two germline ends. There are 14 residues in the CDR3.

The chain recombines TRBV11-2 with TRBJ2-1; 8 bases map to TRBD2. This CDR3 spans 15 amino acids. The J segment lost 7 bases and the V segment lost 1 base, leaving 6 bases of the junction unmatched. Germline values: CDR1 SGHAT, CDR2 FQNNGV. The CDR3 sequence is CASSLAAGEVNEQFF. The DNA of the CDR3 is TGTGCCAGCAGCTTAGCAGCGGGAGAAGTTAATGAGCAGTTCTTC. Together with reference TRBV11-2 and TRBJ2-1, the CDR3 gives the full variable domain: EAGVAQSPRYKIIEKRQSVAFWCNPISGHATLYWYQQILGQGPKLLIQFQNNGVVDDSQLPKDRFSAERLKGVDSTLKIQPAKLEDSAVYLCASSLAAGEVNEQFFGPGTRLTVL.

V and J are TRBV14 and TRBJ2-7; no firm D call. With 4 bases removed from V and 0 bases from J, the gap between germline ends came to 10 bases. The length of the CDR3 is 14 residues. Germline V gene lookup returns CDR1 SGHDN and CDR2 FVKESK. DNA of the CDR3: TGTGCCAGCAGCCTTGCAGCTTTCTCCTACGAGCAGTACTTC. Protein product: CASSLAAFSYEQYF.

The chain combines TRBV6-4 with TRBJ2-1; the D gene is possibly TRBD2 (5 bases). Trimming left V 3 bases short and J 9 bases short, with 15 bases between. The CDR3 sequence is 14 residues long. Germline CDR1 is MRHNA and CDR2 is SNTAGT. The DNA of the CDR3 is TGTGCCAGCAGTGAGTCTCCTCAGGCGGGTGAGCAGTTCTTC. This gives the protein CASSESPQAGEQFF.

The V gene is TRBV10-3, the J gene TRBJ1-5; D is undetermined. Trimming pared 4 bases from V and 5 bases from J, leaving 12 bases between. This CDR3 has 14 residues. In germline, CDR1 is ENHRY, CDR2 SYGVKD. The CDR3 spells CAISGGSEHQPQHF. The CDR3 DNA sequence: TGTGCCATCAGTGGAGGGAGTGAGCATCAGCCCCAGCATTTT.

DNA for the CDR3: TGTGCCAGCAGCCTGGACAGCCCTCGGGCGGAGCTGTTTTTT. This encodes CASSLDSPRAELFF. The V gene is TRBV5-6, the J gene TRBJ2-2, with D possibly being TRBD1 (6 bases). CDR1 SGHDT and CDR2 YYEEEE come from the germline V gene. V was shortened by 4 bases and J by 10 bases, with 17 bases between the two germline ends. This CDR3 is built from 14 residues.

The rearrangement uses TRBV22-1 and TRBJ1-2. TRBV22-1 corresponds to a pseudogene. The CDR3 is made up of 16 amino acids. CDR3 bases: TGTCCTGGGAGGTGCAGCCGAAAGCGGAAGACCTATGGCTACACCTTC. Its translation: CPGRCSRKRKTYGYTF.

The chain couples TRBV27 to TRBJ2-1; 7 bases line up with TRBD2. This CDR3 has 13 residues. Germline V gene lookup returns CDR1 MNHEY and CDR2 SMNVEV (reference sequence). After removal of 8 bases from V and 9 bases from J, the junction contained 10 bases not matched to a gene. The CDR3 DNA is TGTGCCAGCTCGAGGGAGGGCCTGGGTGAGCAGTTCTTC. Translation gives CASSREGLGEQFF.

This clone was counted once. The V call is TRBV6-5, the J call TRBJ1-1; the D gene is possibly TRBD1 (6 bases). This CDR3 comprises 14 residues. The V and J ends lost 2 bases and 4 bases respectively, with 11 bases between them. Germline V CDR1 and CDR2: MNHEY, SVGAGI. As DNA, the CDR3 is TGTGCCAGCAGTTACGGGGGCGAGGGCACTGAAGCTTTCTTT. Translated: CASSYGGEGTEAFF.

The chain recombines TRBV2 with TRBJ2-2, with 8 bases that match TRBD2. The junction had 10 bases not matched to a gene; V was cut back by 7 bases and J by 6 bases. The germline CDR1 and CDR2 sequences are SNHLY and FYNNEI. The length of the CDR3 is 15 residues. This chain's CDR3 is CASNPGLVAPGELFF. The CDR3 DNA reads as TGTGCCAGCAACCCGGGACTAGTCGCCCCCGGGGAGCTGTTTTTT. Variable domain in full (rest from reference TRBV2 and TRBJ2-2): EPEVTQTPSHQVTQMGQEVILRCVPISNHLYFYWYRQILGQKVEFLVSFYNNEISEKSEIFDDQFSVERPDGSNFTLKIRSTKLEDSAMYFCASNPGLVAPGELFFGEGSRLTVL.

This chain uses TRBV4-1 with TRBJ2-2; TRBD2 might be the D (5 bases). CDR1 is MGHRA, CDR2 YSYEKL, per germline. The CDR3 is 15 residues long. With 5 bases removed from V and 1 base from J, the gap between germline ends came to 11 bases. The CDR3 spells CASSYSSGNTGELFF. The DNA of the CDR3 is TGCGCCAGCAGCTACTCCAGCGGGAACACCGGGGAGCTGTTTTTT.

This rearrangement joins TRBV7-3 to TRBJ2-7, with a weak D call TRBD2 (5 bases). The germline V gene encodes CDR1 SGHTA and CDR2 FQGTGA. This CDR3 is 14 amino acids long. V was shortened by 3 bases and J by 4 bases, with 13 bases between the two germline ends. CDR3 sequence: CASSFTPGSYEQYV. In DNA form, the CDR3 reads TGTGCCAGCAGCTTCACGCCGGGATCTTACGAGCAGTACGTC.

The CDR3 DNA reads TGTGCCAGCAGTGAGGGCGACCTCTCCTACAATGAGCAGTTCTTC. It is translated as CASSEGDLSYNEQFF. The rearrangement joins TRBV6-1 to TRBJ2-1; D is unresolved. There are 15 residues in the CDR3. The V gene lost 3 bases and the J gene lost 0 bases, with 9 bases spanning the gap. Looked up from germline, CDR1 is MNHNS and CDR2 is SASEGT.

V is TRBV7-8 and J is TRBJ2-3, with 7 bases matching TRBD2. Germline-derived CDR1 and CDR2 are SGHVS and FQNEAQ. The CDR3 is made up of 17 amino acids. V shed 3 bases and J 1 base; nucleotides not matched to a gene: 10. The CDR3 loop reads CASSFTPSGGGTDTQYF. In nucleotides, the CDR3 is TGTGCCAGCAGCTTCACACCTAGCGGAGGGGGCACAGATACGCAGTATTTT.

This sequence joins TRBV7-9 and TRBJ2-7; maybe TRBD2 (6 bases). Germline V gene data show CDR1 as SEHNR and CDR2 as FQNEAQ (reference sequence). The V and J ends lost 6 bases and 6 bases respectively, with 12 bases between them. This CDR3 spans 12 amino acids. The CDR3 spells CASRLTGGEQYV. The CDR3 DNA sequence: TGTGCCAGCAGACTGACCGGGGGCGAGCAGTACGTC.

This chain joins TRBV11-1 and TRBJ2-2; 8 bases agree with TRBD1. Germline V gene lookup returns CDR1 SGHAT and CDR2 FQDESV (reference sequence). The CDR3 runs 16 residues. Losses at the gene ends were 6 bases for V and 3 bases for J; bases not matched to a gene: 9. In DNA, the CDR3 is TGTGCCAGCAGAGCGTCGGACAGGGTGTACACCGGGGAGCTGTTTTTT. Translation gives CASRASDRVYTGELFF.

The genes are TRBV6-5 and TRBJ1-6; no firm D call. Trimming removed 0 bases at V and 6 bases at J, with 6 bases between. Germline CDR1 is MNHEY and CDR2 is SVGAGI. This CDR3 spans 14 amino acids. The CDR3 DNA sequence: TGTGCCAGCAGTTACTCGGGCCCTAATTCACCCCTCCACTTT. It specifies CASSYSGPNSPLHF.

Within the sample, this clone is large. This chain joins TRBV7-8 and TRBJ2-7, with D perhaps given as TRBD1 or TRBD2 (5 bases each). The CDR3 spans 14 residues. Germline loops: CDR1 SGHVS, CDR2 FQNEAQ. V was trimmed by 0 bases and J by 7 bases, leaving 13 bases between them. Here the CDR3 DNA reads TGTGCCAGCAGCTTAGCGAATGAGGGGTGGGAGCAGTACTTC. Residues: CASSLANEGWEQYF.

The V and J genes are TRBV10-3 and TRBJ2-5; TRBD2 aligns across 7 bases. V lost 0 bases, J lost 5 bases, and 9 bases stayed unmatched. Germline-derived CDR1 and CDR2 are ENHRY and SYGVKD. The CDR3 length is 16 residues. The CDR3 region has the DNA TGTGCCATCAGTGAGTCTGGGACTATGGGGTCTGAGACCCAGTACTTC. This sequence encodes CAISESGTMGSETQYF.